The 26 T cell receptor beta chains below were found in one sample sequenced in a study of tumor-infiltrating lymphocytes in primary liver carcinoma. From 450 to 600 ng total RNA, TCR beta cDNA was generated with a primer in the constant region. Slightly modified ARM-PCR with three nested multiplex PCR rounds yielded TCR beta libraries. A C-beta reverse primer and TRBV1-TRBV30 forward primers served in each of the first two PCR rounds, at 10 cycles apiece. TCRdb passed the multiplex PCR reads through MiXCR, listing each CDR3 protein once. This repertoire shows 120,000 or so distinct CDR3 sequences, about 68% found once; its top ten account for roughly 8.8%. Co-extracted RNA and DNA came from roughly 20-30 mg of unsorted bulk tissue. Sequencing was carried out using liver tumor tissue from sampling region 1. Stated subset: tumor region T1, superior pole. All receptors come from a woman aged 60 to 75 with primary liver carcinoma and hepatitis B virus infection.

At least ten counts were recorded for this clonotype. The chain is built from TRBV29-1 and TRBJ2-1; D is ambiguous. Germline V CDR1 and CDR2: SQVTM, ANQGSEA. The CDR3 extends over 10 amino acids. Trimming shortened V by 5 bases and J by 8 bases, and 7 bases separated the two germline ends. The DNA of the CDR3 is TGCAGCGTTTCTATCGATGAGCAGTTCTTC. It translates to CSVSIDEQFF.

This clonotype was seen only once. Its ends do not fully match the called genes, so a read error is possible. CDR3 loop: CSATTAGDKQYF. The CDR3 DNA sequence: TGCAGCGCGACGACAGCAGGTGATAAGCAGTATTTT. The chain employs TRBV29-1 and TRBJ2-3; the D gene is possibly TRBD1 (5 bases). The CDR3 consists of 12 residues. CDR1 and CDR2 from the germline V gene are SQVTM and ANQGSEA.

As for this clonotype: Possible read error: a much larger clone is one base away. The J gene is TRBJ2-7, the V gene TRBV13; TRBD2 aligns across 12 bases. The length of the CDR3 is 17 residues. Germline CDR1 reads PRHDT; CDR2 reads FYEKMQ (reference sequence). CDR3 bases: TGTGCCAGCAGCTCCACTGGACTAGCGGGATACTCCTACGAGCGGTACTTC. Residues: CASSSTGLAGYSYERYF.

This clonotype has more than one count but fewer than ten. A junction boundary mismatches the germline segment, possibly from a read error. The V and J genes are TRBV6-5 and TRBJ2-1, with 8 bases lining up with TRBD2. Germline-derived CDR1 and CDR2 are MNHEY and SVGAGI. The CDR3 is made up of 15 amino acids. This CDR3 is CASSYSRLAGNGQFF. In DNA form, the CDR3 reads TGTGCCAGCAGTTACTCGAGGCTAGCGGGCAATGGGCAGTTCTTC.

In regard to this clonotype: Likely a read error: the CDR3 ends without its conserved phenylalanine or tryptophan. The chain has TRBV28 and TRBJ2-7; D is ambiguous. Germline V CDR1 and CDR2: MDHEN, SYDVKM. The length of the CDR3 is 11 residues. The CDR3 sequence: CVTFSSYEQYS. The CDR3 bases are TGTGTCACATTCAGCTCCTACGAGCAGTACTCC.

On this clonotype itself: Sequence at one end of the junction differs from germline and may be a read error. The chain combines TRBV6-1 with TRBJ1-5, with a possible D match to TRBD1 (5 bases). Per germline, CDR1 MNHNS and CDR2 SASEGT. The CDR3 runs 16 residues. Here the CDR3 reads CPGSERGHLSNQPQHF. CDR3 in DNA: TGTCCCGGCAGTGAACGTGGACATTTAAGCAATCAACCCCAGCATTTT.

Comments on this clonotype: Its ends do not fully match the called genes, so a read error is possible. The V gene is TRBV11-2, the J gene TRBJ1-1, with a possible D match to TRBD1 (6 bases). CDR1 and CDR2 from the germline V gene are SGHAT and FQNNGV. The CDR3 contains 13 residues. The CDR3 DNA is TGTGCCAGCAACTTAAAGCGGGGGCGGCAAGCTTTCTTT. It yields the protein CASNLKRGRQAFF.

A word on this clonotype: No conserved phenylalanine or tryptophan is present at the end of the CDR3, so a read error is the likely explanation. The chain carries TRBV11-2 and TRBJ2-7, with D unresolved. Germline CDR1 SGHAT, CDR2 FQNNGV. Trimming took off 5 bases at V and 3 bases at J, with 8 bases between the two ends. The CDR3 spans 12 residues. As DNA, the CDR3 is TGTGCCAGCAGCCGAGGAGTCTACGAGCAGTACTCC. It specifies CASSRGVYEQYS.

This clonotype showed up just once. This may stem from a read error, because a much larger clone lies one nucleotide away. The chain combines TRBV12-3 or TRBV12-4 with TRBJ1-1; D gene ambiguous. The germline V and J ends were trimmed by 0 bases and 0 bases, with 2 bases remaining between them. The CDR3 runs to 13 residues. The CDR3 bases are TGTGCCAGCAGTTTAGCTGTGAACACTGAAGCTTTCTTT. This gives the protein CASSLAVNTEAFF.

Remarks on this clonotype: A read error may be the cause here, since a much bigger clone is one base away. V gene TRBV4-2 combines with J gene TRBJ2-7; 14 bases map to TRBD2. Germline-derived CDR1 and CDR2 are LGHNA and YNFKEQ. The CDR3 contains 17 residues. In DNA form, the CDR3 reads TGTGCCAGCACCCAAGATGGGATGGGACTAGCGGGAGCCGAGCAGTACTTC. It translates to CASTQDGMGLAGAEQYF.

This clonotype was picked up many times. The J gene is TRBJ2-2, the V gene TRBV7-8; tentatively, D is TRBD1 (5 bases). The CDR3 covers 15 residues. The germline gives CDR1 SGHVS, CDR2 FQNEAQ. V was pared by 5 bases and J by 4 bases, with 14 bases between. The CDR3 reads CASSPEGAGTGELFF. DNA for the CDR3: TGTGCCAGCAGCCCCGAAGGGGCCGGCACCGGGGAGCTGTTTTTT.

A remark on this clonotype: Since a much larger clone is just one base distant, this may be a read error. The CDR3 coding sequence is TGCAGCGTTTACACCGGGACTGGGAGCACAGATATGCAGTATTTT. Protein: CSVYTGTGSTDMQYF. This chain joins TRBV29-1 and TRBJ2-3; perhaps TRBD2 as D (6 bases). Germline V gene sequence: CDR1 SQVTM, CDR2 ANQGSEA. This CDR3 region has 15 residues.

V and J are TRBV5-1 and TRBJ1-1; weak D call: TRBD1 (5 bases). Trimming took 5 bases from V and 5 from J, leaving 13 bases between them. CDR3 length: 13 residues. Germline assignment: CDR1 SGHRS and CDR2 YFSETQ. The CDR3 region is CASSAREGTEAFF. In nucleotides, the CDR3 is TGCGCCAGCAGTGCCAGGGAGGGAACTGAAGCTTTCTTT.

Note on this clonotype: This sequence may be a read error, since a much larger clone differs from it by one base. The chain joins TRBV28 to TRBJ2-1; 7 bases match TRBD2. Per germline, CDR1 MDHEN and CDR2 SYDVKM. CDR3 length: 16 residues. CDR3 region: CANSFSGGSSYNEQFF. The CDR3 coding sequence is TGTGCCAACAGTTTTTCGGGCGGGAGCTCCTACAATGAGCAGTTCTTC. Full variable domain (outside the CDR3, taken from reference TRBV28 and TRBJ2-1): DVKVTQSSRYLVKRTGEKVFLECVQDMDHENMFWYRQDPGLGLRLIYFSYDVKMKEKGDIPEGYSVSREKKERFSLILESASTNQTSMYLCANSFSGGSSYNEQFFGPGTRLTVL.

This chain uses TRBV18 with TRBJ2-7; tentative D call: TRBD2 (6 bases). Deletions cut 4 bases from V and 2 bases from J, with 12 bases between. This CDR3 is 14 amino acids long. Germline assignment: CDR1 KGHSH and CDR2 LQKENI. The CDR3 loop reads CASSLWTNTYEQYF. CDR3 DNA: TGTGCCAGCTCACTTTGGACTAATACCTACGAGCAGTACTTC.

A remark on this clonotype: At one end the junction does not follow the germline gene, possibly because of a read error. DNA of the CDR3: TGCGCCAGCAGCTCCGTAGCGGTGTCTGGGACCGGGGAGCTGTTATTT. Amino acids: CASSSVAVSGTGELLF. This rearrangement joins TRBV5-1 to TRBJ2-2, with D possibly TRBD2 on 6 matching bases. The CDR3 length is 16 residues. Germline CDR1 is SGHRS and CDR2 is YFSETQ.

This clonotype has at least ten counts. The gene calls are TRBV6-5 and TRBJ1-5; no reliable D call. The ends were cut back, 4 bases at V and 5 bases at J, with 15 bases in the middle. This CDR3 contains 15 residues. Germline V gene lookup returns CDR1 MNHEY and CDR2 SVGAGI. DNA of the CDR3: TGTGCCAGCAGTTCCTCCCCCTCGGTGGATCAGCCCCAGCATTTT. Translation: CASSSSPSVDQPQHF.

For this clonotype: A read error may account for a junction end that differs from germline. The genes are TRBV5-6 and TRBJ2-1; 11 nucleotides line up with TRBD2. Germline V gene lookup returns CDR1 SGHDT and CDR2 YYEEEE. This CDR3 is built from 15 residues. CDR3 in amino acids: CASSFGTSGSNEQFF. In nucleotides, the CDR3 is TGTGCCAGCAGCTTCGGGACTAGCGGTTCCAATGAGCAATTCTTC.

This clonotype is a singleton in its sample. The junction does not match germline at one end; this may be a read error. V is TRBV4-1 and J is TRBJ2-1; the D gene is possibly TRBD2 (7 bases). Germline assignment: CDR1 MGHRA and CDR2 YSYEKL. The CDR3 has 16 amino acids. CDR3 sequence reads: CASSPRSGGFYNEHFF. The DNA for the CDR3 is TGCGCTAGCAGCCCCCGTTCGGGGGGCTTCTACAATGAGCATTTCTTC.

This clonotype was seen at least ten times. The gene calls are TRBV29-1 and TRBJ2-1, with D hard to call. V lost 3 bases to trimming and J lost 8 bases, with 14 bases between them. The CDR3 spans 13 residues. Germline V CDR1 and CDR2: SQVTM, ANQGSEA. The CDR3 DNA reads TGCAGCGTTGATCTCCTCCATTCGGATGAGCAGTTCTTC. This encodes CSVDLLHSDEQFF.

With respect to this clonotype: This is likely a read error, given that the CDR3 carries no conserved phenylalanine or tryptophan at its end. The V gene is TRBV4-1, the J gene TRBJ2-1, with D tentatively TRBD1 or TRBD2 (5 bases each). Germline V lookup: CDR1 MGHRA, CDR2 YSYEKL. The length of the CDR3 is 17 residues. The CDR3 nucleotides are TGCGCCGGCAGCCAAGGGACGGGCTCGGCTTTTTACAATGAGCAGTTCGTC. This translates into CAGSQGTGSAFYNEQFV.

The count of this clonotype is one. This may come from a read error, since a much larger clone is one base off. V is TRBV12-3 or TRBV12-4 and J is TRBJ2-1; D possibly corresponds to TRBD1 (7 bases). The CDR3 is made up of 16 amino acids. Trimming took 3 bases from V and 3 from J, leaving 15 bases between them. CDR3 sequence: CASSFRGERFYNEQFF. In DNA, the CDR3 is TGTGCCAGCAGTTTCAGGGGGGAGAGATTCTACAATGAGCAGTTCTTC.

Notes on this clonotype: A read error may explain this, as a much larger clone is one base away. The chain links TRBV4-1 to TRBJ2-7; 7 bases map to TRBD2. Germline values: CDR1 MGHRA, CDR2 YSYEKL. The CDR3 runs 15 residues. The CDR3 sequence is CASSPRVGRDYERYF. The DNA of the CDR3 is TGCGCCAGCAGCCCCAGGGTCGGCCGGGACTACGAGCGGTACTTC.

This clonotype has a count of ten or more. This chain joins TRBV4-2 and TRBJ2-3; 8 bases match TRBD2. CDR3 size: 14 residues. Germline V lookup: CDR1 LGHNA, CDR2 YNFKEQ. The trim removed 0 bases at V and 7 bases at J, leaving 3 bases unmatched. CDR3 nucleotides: TGTGCCAGCAGCCAAGAACTAGCGGAACATACGCAGTATTTT. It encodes CASSQELAEHTQYF.

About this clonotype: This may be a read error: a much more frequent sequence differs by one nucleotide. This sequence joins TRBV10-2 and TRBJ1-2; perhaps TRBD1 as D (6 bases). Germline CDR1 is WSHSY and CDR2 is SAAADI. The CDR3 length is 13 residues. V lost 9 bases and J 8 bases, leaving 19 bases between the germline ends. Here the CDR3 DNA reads TGCGCCAGGAGTCCCTGGGGGGCGGAAGGCTACACCTTC. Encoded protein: CARSPWGAEGYTF.

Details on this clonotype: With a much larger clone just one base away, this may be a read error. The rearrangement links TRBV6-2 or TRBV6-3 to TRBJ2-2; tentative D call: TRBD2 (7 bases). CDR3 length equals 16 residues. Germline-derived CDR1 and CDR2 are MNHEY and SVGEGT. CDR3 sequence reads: CATDGGRSANTGEMFF. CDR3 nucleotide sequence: TGTGCCACCGACGGGGGGCGTTCAGCGAACACCGGGGAGATGTTTTTT.